A selection of T cell receptor beta chains follows, all from one sample in a study of blood T cell repertoires in COVID-19. Here immunoSEQ multiplex PCR was the method, and the copy in TCRdb shows in-frame clones only, minus some. The data contain about 33,000 clones, about 92% of them singletons. The material sequenced was peripheral blood. The receptors stem from a male donor with active COVID-19. CDR3s include the opening cysteine and the closing phenylalanine or tryptophan. Each record gives: J gene, D gene, clone size, V gene, CDR3 DNA, CDR3 protein. The D gene is left open where the match is weak. Clone size appears in some rows only: once, few, many, or a class for an expanded clone.

TRBJ1-5	NA	NA	TRBV5-1	TGCGCCAGCAGCACGGGTCCAACCGGGCAGCCCCAGCATTTT	CASSTGPTGQPQHF
TRBJ1-5	NA	NA	TRBV5-8	TGTGCCAGCAGCTTGGCCGGGTGGGTAGGCCACGGCAATCAGCCCCAGCATTTT	CASSLAGWVGHGNQPQHF
TRBJ1-1	NA	NA	TRBV27	TGTGCCAGCAGTTTTAGGTATCTTGCAGGCTACATGAACACTGAAGCTTTCTTT	CASSFRYLAGYMNTEAFF
TRBJ2-3	NA	NA	TRBV7-8	TGTGCCAGCAGCTCTAGGAGGGACTTAGGCACAGATACGCAGTATTTT	CASSSRRDLGTDTQYF
TRBJ2-1	TRBD2	NA	TRBV5-1	TGCGCCAGCAACTTAGCGGGGGGGCTTAACAATGAGCAGTTCTTC	CASNLAGGLNNEQFF
TRBJ2-2	NA	NA	TRBV4-2	TGTGCCAGCAGCCGTCGATCGGGGGTTGGCACCGGGGAGCTGTTTTTT	CASSRRSGVGTGELFF
TRBJ2-7	TRBD1	NA	TRBV7-6	TGTGCCAGCAGTAAAAGCAGCAGTGGACAGGGTTACGAGCAGTACTTC	CASSKSSSGQGYEQYF
TRBJ2-7	NA	NA	TRBV18	TGTGCCAGCTCAGTTCAGATCGACGAGCAGTACTTC	CASSVQIDEQYF
TRBJ1-2	TRBD1	NA	TRBV5-4	TGTGCCAGCAGCTTTGAGACAGGGTACTATGGCTACACCTTC	CASSFETGYYGYTF
TRBJ2-2	NA	NA	TRBV3-1/TRBV3-2	TGTGCCAGCGGCCACCGAGGGGGGGCCGGGGAGCTGTTTTTT	CASGHRGGAGELFF
TRBJ2-3	TRBD1	NA	TRBV7-9	TGTGCCAGCAGCACCCGAGCCGGGACAGGGGTGGCAGATACGCAGTATTTT	CASSTRAGTGVADTQYF
TRBJ2-7	NA	NA	TRBV5-1	TGCGCCAGCGGTACCAGGGGGGAGAGCTACGAGCAGTACTTC	CASGTRGESYEQYF
TRBJ1-1	NA	NA	TRBV14	TGTGCCAGCAGCATCGGTGGGAACACTGAAGCTTTCTTT	CASSIGGNTEAFF
TRBJ2-7	NA	few	TRBV19	TGTGCCACCAGCCCAGGGGGGCGCTACGAGCAGTACTTC	CATSPGGRYEQYF
TRBJ2-3	NA	once	TRBV15	TGTGCCACCAGCGGTAACAGGGGGTCGGGGGGTGATACGCAGTATTTT	CATSGNRGSGGDTQYF
TRBJ1-1	TRBD1	NA	TRBV11-2	TGTGCCAGCAGCTTAGATCGGGACAGGGGGACTGAAGCTTTCTTT	CASSLDRDRGTEAFF
TRBJ2-2	NA	NA	TRBV6-2/TRBV6-3	TGTGCCAGCAGTTTTCGGAGGCTCAACACCGGGGAGCTGTTTTTT	CASSFRRLNTGELFF
TRBJ1-2	TRBD1	NA	TRBV29-1	TGCAGCGCCTCGACAGGGACCAACTATGGCTACACCTTC	CSASTGTNYGYTF
TRBJ1-2	NA	NA	TRBV9	TGTGCCAGCAGCCCGCAAGGGGGGGATTCTTCCCTCGGCTACACCTTC	CASSPQGGDSSLGYTF
TRBJ1-3	NA	NA	TRBV5-8	TGTGCCGGCCTCCACCTCTCTGGAAACACCATATATTTT	CAGLHLSGNTIYF
TRBJ1-1	NA	NA	TRBV6-6	TGTGCCAGCACCCCGAGAGGCACTGAAGCTTTCTTT	CASTPRGTEAFF
TRBJ1-4	NA	NA	TRBV6-5	TGTGCCAGCAGAGAGACAACTAATGAAAAACTGTTTTTT	CASRETTNEKLFF
TRBJ2-7	NA	NA	TRBV9	TGTGCCAGCAGCGTCTCTAGGATCGGGTACGAGCAGTACTTC	CASSVSRIGYEQYF
TRBJ2-3	NA	NA	TRBV5-1	TGCGCCAGCAGCTTGCAGGGCACAGATACGCAGTATTTT	CASSLQGTDTQYF
TRBJ1-2	TRBD1	NA	TRBV4-3	TGCGCCAGCAGCACCGGACAGGGGGCCTATGGCTACACCTTC	CASSTGQGAYGYTF
TRBJ2-1	NA	once	TRBV30	TGTGCCTGGAGTGTCGGGAGCTACAATGAGCAGTTCTTC	CAWSVGSYNEQFF
TRBJ2-5	TRBD2	once	TRBV4-1	TGCGCCAGCTCCAAGCGGGGGACTAGCGGGGGAACTGGGGAGACCCAGTACTTC	CASSKRGTSGGTGETQYF
TRBJ2-7	NA	NA	TRBV1	TGCACCAGCAGCCAAGATGAAAGCAGGGGGTTGTGGGCCTACGAGCAGTACTTC	CTSSQDESRGLWAYEQYF
TRBJ2-1	TRBD2	NA	TRBV6-5	TGTGCCAGCATCCCGGGGGGTAACTCCTACAATGAGCAGTTCTTC	CASIPGGNSYNEQFF
TRBJ1-6	NA	NA	TRBV4-3	TGCGCCAGCAGCCCCGACAGCAATTCACCCCTCCACTTT	CASSPDSNSPLHF
TRBJ1-3	NA	NA	TRBV6-2/TRBV6-3	TGTGCCAGCAGTTCTGTCGACATCTCTGGAAACACCATATATTTT	CASSSVDISGNTIYF
TRBJ2-3	TRBD2	NA	TRBV7-2	TGTGCCAGCAGCGCGGGGGGTGGACGAATTAAAACAGATACGCAGTATTTT	CASSAGGGRIKTDTQYF
TRBJ1-1	NA	NA	TRBV27	TGTGCCAGCAGTTCATTCGGGGTTATCTGGGGCACTGAAGCTTTCTTT	CASSSFGVIWGTEAFF
TRBJ2-3	TRBD2	NA	TRBV4-2	TGTGCCAGCAGCCAAGATCGGGTTGCGGGGGGCGGGACAGATACGCAGTATTTT	CASSQDRVAGGGTDTQYF
TRBJ2-6	NA	NA	TRBV9	TGTGCCAGCAGCGTGGCAAGGAGCTCTGGGGCCAACGTCCTGACTTTC	CASSVARSSGANVLTF
TRBJ2-7	TRBD1	NA	TRBV2	TGTGCCAGCAGTGACCAGAAGGGACAGGGGGGCTCCTACGAGCAGTACTTC	CASSDQKGQGGSYEQYF
TRBJ2-7	TRBD1	NA	TRBV30	TGTGCCTGGAGCTCCCAGGGACAGAGGACCTACGAGCAGTACTTC	CAWSSQGQRTYEQYF
TRBJ1-1	NA	once	TRBV14	TGTGCCAGCAGCCAAGACGGGTGGATTTCAACTGAAGCTTTCTTT	CASSQDGWISTEAFF
TRBJ1-2	TRBD1	NA	TRBV2	TGTGCCAGCAGTATCACAGGGGGCGGCTATGGCTACACCTTC	CASSITGGGYGYTF
TRBJ1-6	NA	NA	TRBV5-1	TGCGCCAGCAGCTTGATGGGCAGACCCCGTGATAATTCACCCCTCCACTTT	CASSLMGRPRDNSPLHF
TRBJ1-4	NA	NA	TRBV5-1	TGCGCCAGCAGCGAACAGGGTAATGAAAAACTGTTTTTT	CASSEQGNEKLFF
TRBJ1-4	NA	NA	TRBV12-5	TGTGCTAGTGGTTTGGGTACCGGGGCAACTAATGAAAAACTGTTTTTT	CASGLGTGATNEKLFF
TRBJ2-1	TRBD1	NA	TRBV18	TGTGCCAGCTCATCGTTGACAGGGGACTCCCTCTTC	CASSSLTGDSLF
TRBJ2-3	NA	NA	TRBV11-2	TGTGCCAGCAGCTCTGGACAGAGCACAGATACGCAGTATTTT	CASSSGQSTDTQYF
TRBJ2-3	NA	NA	TRBV5-6	TGTGCCAGCAGCTTGGACAGCACAGATGCGCAGTATTTT	CASSLDSTDAQYF
TRBJ1-5	TRBD1	NA	TRBV5-4	TGTGCCAGCAGCAGCGGACAGGGGCAAGGTCAGCCCCAGCATTTT	CASSSGQGQGQPQHF
TRBJ1-1	TRBD1	once	TRBV5-4	TGTGCCAGCAGCTTGGGGACAGGGAAGCTAAACACTGAAGCTTTCTTT	CASSLGTGKLNTEAFF
TRBJ1-5	NA	NA	TRBV5-6	TGTGCCAGCAGCTTGTTCGGCAGGGAATATAGCAATCAGCCCCAGCATTTT	CASSLFGREYSNQPQHF
TRBJ1-4	TRBD1	NA	TRBV5-4	TGTGCCAGCAGCTACGATTCGACAGGGGGGAATGAAAAACTGTTTTTT	CASSYDSTGGNEKLFF
TRBJ1-2	TRBD1	NA	TRBV7-2	TGTGCCAGCAGCCCGACGACAGGGTTTGGCTACACCTTC	CASSPTTGFGYTF
TRBJ1-3	NA	few	TRBV2	TGTGCCAGCAGGAAGGGGGTGCGGGTTGACACCATATATTTT	CASRKGVRVDTIYF
TRBJ1-4	NA	NA	TRBV3-1/TRBV3-2	TGTGCCAGCTCCGAAACGGGAAAACTGTTTTTT	CASSETGKLFF
TRBJ1-5	TRBD1	NA	TRBV27	TGTGCCAGCAGTTTAACAGGGGGCCTTAATCAGCCCCAGCATTTT	CASSLTGGLNQPQHF